This TCR beta chain was profiled in a study of cytomegalovirus exposure and HLA in healthy donors. Study results and limitations: A later analysis found most CMV-associated TCR beta chains apparently HLA-restricted. In a later analysis, around 18,000 TCR beta sequences were associated with HLA alleles at 0.05 false discovery rate.

With regard to this clone: No antigen is known for it.

Per the germline V gene, CDR1 is MNHEY and CDR2 is SMNVEV (reference sequence). Germline trimming cut 6 bases from V and 1 base from J; bases unmatched to any gene: 3. This CDR3 spans 14 amino acids. PCR was performed using 60 Vbeta and 13 Jbeta primers. Repertoires were generated with immunoSEQ multiplex PCR, while TCRdb's copy carries only in-frame clones and drops some. The sample contains 100,000 or so clones, over 80% of which appear only once. This receptor was identified in a man aged 18 to 30 in good health and CMV-seronegative. Material: PBMCs. The chain joins TRBV27 to TRBJ2-7; 10 bases match TRBD1. CDR3 loop: CASRGTGESYEQYF. The CDR3 bases are TGTGCCAGCAGGGGGACAGGGGAGTCCTACGAGCAGTACTTC.